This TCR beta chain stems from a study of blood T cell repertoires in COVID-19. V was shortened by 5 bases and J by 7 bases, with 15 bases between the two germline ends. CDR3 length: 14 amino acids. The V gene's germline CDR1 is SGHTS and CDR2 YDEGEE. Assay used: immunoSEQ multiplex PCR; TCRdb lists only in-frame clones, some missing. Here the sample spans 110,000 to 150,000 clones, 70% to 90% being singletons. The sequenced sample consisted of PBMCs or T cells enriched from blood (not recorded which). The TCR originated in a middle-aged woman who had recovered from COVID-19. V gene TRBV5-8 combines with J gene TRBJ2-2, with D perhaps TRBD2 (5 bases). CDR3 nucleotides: TGTGCCAGCAGACACCGGGGATTCAGCGGGGAGCTGTTTTTT. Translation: CASRHRGFSGELFF.